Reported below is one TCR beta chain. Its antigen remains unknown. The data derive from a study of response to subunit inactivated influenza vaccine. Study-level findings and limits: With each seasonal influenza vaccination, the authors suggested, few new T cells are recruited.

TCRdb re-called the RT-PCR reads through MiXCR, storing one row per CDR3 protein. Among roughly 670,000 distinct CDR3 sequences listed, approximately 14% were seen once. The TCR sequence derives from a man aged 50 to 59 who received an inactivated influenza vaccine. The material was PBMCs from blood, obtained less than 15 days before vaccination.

CDR3 loop: CSARALARGEQFF. In DNA form, the CDR3 reads TGCAGTGCTAGAGCCCTAGCTAGGGGTGAGCAGTTCTTC. The chain couples TRBV20-1 to TRBJ2-1, with D perhaps TRBD1 or TRBD2 (5 bases each). Germline V gives CDR1 DFQATT, CDR2 SNEGSKA (reference sequence). Trimming pared 1 base from V and 9 bases from J, leaving 13 bases between. This CDR3 contains 13 residues.